This T cell receptor beta chain was identified in a study of blood T cell repertoires in COVID-19 (dated by TCRdb to 2019 to 2021). Study-wide context: Collaborator samples came from the United States, Italy and Spain and covered acute and convalescent phases of COVID-19. The material from the prospective study consisted of cDNA or gDNA derived from T cells, B-cell-depleted T cells, or PBMCs. Subjects who had been exposed to COVID-19, were actively infected with it, or had recovered from it provided the deeply sampled blood TCRbeta repertoires that made up the dataset. The repertoires were released in a freely available public database meant as a resource for research on the immune response to SARS-CoV-2. Samples came from the ongoing ImmuneRACE study (first 160 participants) plus 1,254 subjects from 6 global collaborators. The sample metadata nearly always contained a de-identified subject ID, COVID-19 status, age in years and sex. Where HLA class I and class II types were available, the types were taken from metadata supplied by the sample provider, not from assay-based typing. Study-wide findings and limitations: The amount of clinical and demographic metadata varied by source and participant and was provided uncurated.

CDR1 and CDR2 are read off the germline V gene as SGHAT and FQNNGV. V loses 1 base, J loses 4 bases, and the germline ends lie 13 bases apart. From cysteine to phenylalanine, the CDR3 is 15 amino acids long. Left in the record is the CDR3 DNA by itself, 45 bases read in frame from the first base. In Seattle, one collaborating source enrolled patients while the infection was active and tracked those patients longitudinally over the course of disease. Whole blood was collected in K2EDTA tubes by collaborating institutions according to the institutions' own protocols. Collaborator samples were shipped for TCRbeta analysis as frozen whole blood, isolated PBMCs, or DNA extracted from either sample type. In regard to this clone: The antigen it recognizes is unknown. No much larger clone exists at a distance of one base, and base qualities are not known.

The immunoSEQ Assay, a bias-controlled multiplex PCR, was used to amplify TCRbeta CDR3 regions from genomic DNA. In the source study's methods: Nucleated cell counts per sample were estimated from amplification of reference gene primers within the assay. To quantify the absolute abundance of each unique TCRbeta CDR3 rearrangement, sequence reads were collapsed and filtered. For each sample, productive Simpson clonality was calculated as the square root of Simpson's diversity index over productive rearrangements. As stored in TCRdb, this immuneACCESS dataset retains in-frame rearrangements with V and J assigned. A fraction of the clones does not appear; measured against another copy, unresolved V genes explain less than half of the discrepancy, and the remainder lacks a known reason. D and trimming come from the DNA, and the V and J calls and clone size come from that table. The table for this sample lists some 450,000 clones; around 88% of them were counted only once. Of the sample, around 12% falls within the top ten clones.

The chain couples TRBV11-2 to TRBJ2-5; the D region possibly corresponds to TRBD1 (6 bases align). What was sequenced was peripheral blood. This receptor was obtained from a woman aged 45-60 years with COVID-19, enrolled during active disease. The CDR3 in this case is CASSLAYRAPETQYF. The nucleotide sequence is TGTGCCAGCAGCTTAGCCTACAGGGCCCCAGAGACCCAGTACTTC.